The following is a T cell receptor (beta chain) sequence with its context. Its antigen specificity is not known. No much larger clonotype is one base removed from it; base qualities were not supplied. These data are taken from a study of blood T cell repertoires in COVID-19 (dated by TCRdb to 2019 to 2021). A note on the overall study: Collaborator samples came from the United States, Italy and Spain and covered acute and convalescent phases of COVID-19. The prospective study material was composed of cDNA or gDNA derived from T cells, B-cell-depleted T cells, or PBMCs. Subjects who had been exposed to COVID-19, were actively infected with it, or had recovered from it provided the deeply sampled blood TCRbeta repertoires that made up the dataset. The repertoires were released in a freely available public database intended as a resource for research on the immune response to SARS-CoV-2. The samples were drawn from the first 160 participants of the ongoing ImmuneRACE study and from about 1,200 subjects provided by 6 global collaborators. A de-identified subject ID, COVID-19 status, age in years and sex were almost always included in the sample metadata. Where available, HLA class I and class II types were taken from metadata supplied by the sample provider and were not determined by assay-based typing.

TCRbeta CDR3 regions were amplified from genomic DNA using the immunoSEQ Assay, a bias-controlled multiplex PCR. Per the original workflow: The number of nucleated cells in each sample was estimated by amplification of reference gene primers within the assay. To quantify the absolute abundance of each unique TCRbeta CDR3 rearrangement, sequence reads were collapsed and filtered. For each sample, productive Simpson clonality was calculated as the square root of Simpson's diversity index across productive rearrangements. The clones in this table, taken by TCRdb from immuneACCESS, are in-frame only. Not every clone is retained; where verified, under half of the shortfall comes from an unresolved V gene, and the cause of the rest is unknown. V and J calls plus clone size are reproduced from that table; the DNA served to infer D and trimming. This sample is represented by about 300,000 clones; more than 70% of them were singletons. Jointly, the top ten make up about 6.8% of the sample.

The paper as a whole reports these results and caveats: Clinical and demographic metadata were provided uncurated, with the amount varying by source and participant.

A second Seattle source provided samples from volunteer blood donors who had recovered from COVID-19. Whole blood was collected in K2EDTA tubes by collaborating institutions according to the institutions' own protocols. Collaborator samples were shipped for TCRbeta analysis as frozen whole blood, isolated PBMCs, or DNA extracted from either sample type. V gives up 3 bases and J gives up 12 bases, and the segment between their germline ends measures 9 bases. The CDR3 spans 12 residues, from the cysteine through the phenylalanine. The entry retains the CDR3 DNA only, 36 bases that are in frame from base 1. The germline V gene (reference sequence) provides CDR1 LNHDA and CDR2 SQIVND.

Sample: peripheral blood. The sequence derives from a man aged 18 to 35 who had recovered from COVID-19. The chain couples TRBV19 to TRBJ1-6, with no reliable assignment of the D segment. CDR3 loop: CASSMSRGPLHF. Read as DNA, the sequence is TGTGCCAGTAGTATGAGCCGCGGACCCCTCCACTTT.